The rows below give T cell receptor beta chains drawn from one sample of a study of blood T cell repertoires in COVID-19. The repertoire was sequenced with immunoSEQ multiplex PCR; TCRdb's copy has only in-frame clones and lacks some. Of 40,000 to 45,000 clones in the sample, approximately 91% are singletons; the top ten hold roughly 5.2%. Sample: peripheral blood. All receptors derive from a human donor in a cohort sampled during active COVID-19. Each CDR3 is given with its conserved first and last residue. D genes are given only for firm matches. Size is omitted from some rows. Given values are once, few, many or a class for expanded clones.

TGTGCCAGCAGCTTAAAACCTAGCGGGCCGGGGGGAGGCACCGGGGAGCTGTTTTTT CASSLKPSGPGGGTGELFF TRBJ2-2 once TRBD2 TRBV7-2
TGTGCCAGCAGCTCCGGGACAGGAGAGCAGTACTTC CASSSGTGEQYF TRBJ2-7 once TRBD1 TRBV12-3/TRBV12-4
TGTGCCAGCAGATCCGGACAGGGAAACTCCTACAATGAGCAGTTCTTC CASRSGQGNSYNEQFF TRBJ2-1 . TRBD1 TRBV28
TGTGCCAGAAGCGCCCCGTCATGGCGGGAGGCCCGTATGAGCCTAACGAACACCGGGGAGCTGTTTTTT CARSAPSWREARMSLTNTGELFF TRBJ2-2 . TRBD2 TRBV5-3
TGTGCCAGCAGCGTCTACAGGGGGTCTGGAAACACCATATATTTT CASSVYRGSGNTIYF TRBJ1-3 . TRBD1 TRBV7-6
TGTGCCAGCAGTTACCGCCACTTGAACACTGAAGCTTTCTTT CASSYRHLNTEAFF TRBJ1-1 . . TRBV6-5
TGTGCCAGCAGTACCTTTACAGGGCCCCAAAACAATGAGCAGTTCTTC CASSTFTGPQNNEQFF TRBJ2-1 . . TRBV6-6
TGTGCCAGCAGTTTAAGGGGCATCATAACCGGGGAGCTGTTTTTT CASSLRGIITGELFF TRBJ2-2 once . TRBV27
TGCGCCAGCAGCTACCCCGACAGGGGGGCTGAAGCTTTCTTT CASSYPDRGAEAFF TRBJ1-1 . TRBD1 TRBV5-1
TGCGCCAGCAGCCCTGAGGGCCGCACCGGGGAGCTGTTTTTT CASSPEGRTGELFF TRBJ2-2 . . TRBV5-1
TGTGCCAGCAGTTCTCCGGGACTAGCAAATGAGCAGTTCTTC CASSSPGLANEQFF TRBJ2-1 . TRBD2 TRBV6-5
TGTGCCAGCAGTTTGGTCAGGGGGCGGTTTAACACTGAAGCTTTCTTT CASSLVRGRFNTEAFF TRBJ1-1 . TRBD1 TRBV28
TGCAGCGTTGGGGGACAGGGGAATCAGCCCCAGCATTTT CSVGGQGNQPQHF TRBJ1-5 . TRBD1 TRBV29-1
TGTGCCAGCAGCTCCGGACAGGGACATACCACCGGGGAGCTGTTTTTT CASSSGQGHTTGELFF TRBJ2-2 . TRBD1 TRBV7-2
TGTGCCAGCAGCTTGGGCCAGGGGGTCCCCTATTCCCAAGAGACCCAGTACTTC CASSLGQGVPYSQETQYF TRBJ2-5 . TRBD1 TRBV7-3
TGTGCCAGCAGCTTGCCGGGGGCCGGGGAGCTGTTTTTT CASSLPGAGELFF TRBJ2-2 . . TRBV7-2
TGTGCCAGCAGTCCGCTAGGAGGGCGATACCAAGAGACCCAGTACTTC CASSPLGGRYQETQYF TRBJ2-5 once . TRBV28
TGTGCCAGCAGCCCATCCCCCCTTTTCTCGGGTTCACCCCTCCACTTT CASSPSPLFSGSPLHF TRBJ1-6 . . TRBV3-1/TRBV3-2
TGTGCCTGGAGTGGATCAGGCCAGCCCCAGCATTTT CAWSGSGQPQHF TRBJ1-5 . . TRBV30
TGTGCCAGTAGTATTTGGGACTCCGAGCAGTTCTTC CASSIWDSEQFF TRBJ2-1 . . TRBV19
TGTGCCAGCAGTTTCGGGGGAAACACCGGGGAGCTGTTTTTT CASSFGGNTGELFF TRBJ2-2 . . TRBV28
TGTGCCAGCTCACCAGGACAGGGCACCGGGGAGCTGTTTTTT CASSPGQGTGELFF TRBJ2-2 . TRBD1 TRBV18
TGTGCCAGCACCATACAGGGAGCTCAAAATTCACCCCTCCACTTT CASTIQGAQNSPLHF TRBJ1-6 . . TRBV2
TGCGCCAGCAGCAGGACTAGCGAAGGCACAGATACGCAGTATTTT CASSRTSEGTDTQYF TRBJ2-3 . TRBD2 TRBV4-1
TGTGCCAGCTCAAAATCAAACACAGGGGGCGCGGGGACTGAAGCTTTCTTT CASSKSNTGGAGTEAFF TRBJ1-1 . TRBD1 TRBV18
TGCGCCAGCAGCCAGGGGACAGGGGTTAACTACGAGCAGTACTTC CASSQGTGVNYEQYF TRBJ2-7 few TRBD1 TRBV4-1
TGTGCCAGCAGCTTTACTAGCGGGTCCTACGAGCAGTACTTC CASSFTSGSYEQYF TRBJ2-7 once TRBD2 TRBV7-2
TGCGCCAGCAGCTTGTGGGCTAGCGGGAGAGCCGGGGAGCTGTTTTTT CASSLWASGRAGELFF TRBJ2-2 . TRBD2 TRBV5-1
TGCGCCAGCAGCCAAGTGTCTGCGAGGGCTGGGGACAGGGCCCCATCCTACGAGCAGTACTTC CASSQVSARAGDRAPSYEQYF TRBJ2-7 . TRBD1 TRBV4-3
TGTGCCAGCAGAACCGGGACAGGGTTAAAACCCTACGAGCAGTACTTC CASRTGTGLKPYEQYF TRBJ2-7 . TRBD1 TRBV28
TGCAGTGCTAGTGTTAGGACTCACCGGCCCGACAATGAGCAGTTCTTC CSASVRTHRPDNEQFF TRBJ2-1 once . TRBV20-1
TGTGCCAGCACCGGGGAGGTCCTCCACTTT CASTGEVLHF TRBJ1-6 . . TRBV27
TGTGCCTGGAAAGACTCCGGGGAGCTGTTTTTT CAWKDSGELFF TRBJ2-2 . . TRBV30
TGTGCCAGCAGACCTAGCGGGAGGGCTACAGATACGCAGTATTTT CASRPSGRATDTQYF TRBJ2-3 . TRBD2 TRBV7-3
TGTGCCAGCAGCTTAGGACTAGCGGGAGGCCCAACGATCCGAGAGACCCAGTACTTC CASSLGLAGGPTIRETQYF TRBJ2-5 . TRBD2 TRBV7-9
TGTGCCTGGAGTTATCTAGGGGCCTATGGCTACACCTTC CAWSYLGAYGYTF TRBJ1-2 . . TRBV30
TGTGCCAGCAGCCCTAGGACAGGGGGCGCGATAATGGATTCACCCCTCCACTTT CASSPRTGGAIMDSPLHF TRBJ1-6 . TRBD1 TRBV7-9
TGCGCCAGCAGCCTTAGTCTACAGGGCTGGGAGACCCAGTACTTC CASSLSLQGWETQYF TRBJ2-5 . . TRBV5-1
TGTGCCAGCAGCTTTGACACGATGGGCCTCTCGCGCTACGAGCAGTACTTC CASSFDTMGLSRYEQYF TRBJ2-7 . . TRBV7-9
TGCGCCAGCAGCCAAGATCAGTTCGCGGGGGGGTTCACCGGGGAGCTGTTTTTT CASSQDQFAGGFTGELFF TRBJ2-2 . TRBD2 TRBV4-1
TGTGCCAGCAGTAAGGACAGGTCGGGTTACGAGCAGTACTTC CASSKDRSGYEQYF TRBJ2-7 . TRBD1 TRBV27